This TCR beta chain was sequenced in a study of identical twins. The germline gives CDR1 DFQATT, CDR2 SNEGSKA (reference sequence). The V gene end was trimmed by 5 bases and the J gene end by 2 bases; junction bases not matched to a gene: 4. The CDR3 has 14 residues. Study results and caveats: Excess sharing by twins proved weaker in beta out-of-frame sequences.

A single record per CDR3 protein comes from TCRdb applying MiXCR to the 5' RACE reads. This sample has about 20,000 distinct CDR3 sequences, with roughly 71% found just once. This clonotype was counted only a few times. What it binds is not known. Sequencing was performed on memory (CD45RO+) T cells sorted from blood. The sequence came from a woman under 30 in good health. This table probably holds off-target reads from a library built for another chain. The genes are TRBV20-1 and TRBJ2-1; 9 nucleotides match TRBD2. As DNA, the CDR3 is TGCAGTGCTTACAGACTAGCGGCCTACAATGAGCAGTTCTTC. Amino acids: CSAYRLAAYNEQFF.